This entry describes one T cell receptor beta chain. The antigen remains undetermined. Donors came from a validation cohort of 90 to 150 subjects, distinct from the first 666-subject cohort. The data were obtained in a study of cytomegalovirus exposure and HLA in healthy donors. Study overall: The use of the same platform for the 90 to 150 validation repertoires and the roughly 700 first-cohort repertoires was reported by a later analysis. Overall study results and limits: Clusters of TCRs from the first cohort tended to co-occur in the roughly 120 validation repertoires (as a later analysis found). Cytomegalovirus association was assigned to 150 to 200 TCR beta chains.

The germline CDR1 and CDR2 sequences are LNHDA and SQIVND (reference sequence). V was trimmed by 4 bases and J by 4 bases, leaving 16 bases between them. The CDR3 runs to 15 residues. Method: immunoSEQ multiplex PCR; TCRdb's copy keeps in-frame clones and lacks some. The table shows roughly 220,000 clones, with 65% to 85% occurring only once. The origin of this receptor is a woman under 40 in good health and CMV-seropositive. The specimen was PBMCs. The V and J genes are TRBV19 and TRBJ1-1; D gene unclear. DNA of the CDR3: TGTGCCAGTAGTAATGGGTTAGGGCAGACCACTGAAGCTTTCTTT. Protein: CASSNGLGQTTEAFF.